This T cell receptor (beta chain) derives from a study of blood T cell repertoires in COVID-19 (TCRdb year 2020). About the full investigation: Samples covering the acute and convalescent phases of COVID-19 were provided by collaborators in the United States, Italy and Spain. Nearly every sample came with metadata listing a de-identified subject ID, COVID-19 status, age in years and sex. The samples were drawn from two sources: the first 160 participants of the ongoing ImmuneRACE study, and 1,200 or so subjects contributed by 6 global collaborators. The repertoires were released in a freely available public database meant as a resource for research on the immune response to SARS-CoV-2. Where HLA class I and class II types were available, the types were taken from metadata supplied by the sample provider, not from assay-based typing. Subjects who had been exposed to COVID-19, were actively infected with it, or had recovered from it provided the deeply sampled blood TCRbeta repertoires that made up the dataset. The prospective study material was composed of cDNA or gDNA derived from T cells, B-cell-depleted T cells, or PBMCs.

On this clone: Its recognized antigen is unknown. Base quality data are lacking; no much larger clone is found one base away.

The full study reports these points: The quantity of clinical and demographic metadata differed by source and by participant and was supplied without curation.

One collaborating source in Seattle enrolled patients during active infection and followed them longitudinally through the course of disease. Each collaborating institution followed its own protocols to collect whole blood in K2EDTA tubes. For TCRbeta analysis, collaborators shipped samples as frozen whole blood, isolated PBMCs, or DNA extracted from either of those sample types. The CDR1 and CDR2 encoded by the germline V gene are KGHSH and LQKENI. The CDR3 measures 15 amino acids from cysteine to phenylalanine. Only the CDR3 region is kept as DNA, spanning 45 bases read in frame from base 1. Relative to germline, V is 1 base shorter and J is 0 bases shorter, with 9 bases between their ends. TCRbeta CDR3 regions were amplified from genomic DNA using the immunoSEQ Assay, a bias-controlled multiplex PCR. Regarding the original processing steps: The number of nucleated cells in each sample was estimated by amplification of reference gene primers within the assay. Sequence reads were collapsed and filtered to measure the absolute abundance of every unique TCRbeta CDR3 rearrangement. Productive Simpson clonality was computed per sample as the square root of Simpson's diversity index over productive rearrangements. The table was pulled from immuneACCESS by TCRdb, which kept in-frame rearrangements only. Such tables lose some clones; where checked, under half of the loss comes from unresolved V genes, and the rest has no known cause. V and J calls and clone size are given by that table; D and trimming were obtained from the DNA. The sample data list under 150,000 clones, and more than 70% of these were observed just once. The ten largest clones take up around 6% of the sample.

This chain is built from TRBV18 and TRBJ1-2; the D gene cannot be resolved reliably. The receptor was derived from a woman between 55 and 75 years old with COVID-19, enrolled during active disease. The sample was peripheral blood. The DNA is TGTGCCAGCTCACCACAGCCCGAAGCTAACTATGGCTACACCTTC. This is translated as CASSPQPEANYGYTF.